This T cell receptor (beta chain) was retrieved from a study of CD8 T cells in Susac syndrome. An amount of RNA that ranged from roughly 0.5 to 1 ug was reverse transcribed with random hexamers. Amplification of TCR beta CDR3 used immunoSEQ multiplex PCR across 54 Vbeta and 13 Jbeta. Each CDR3 protein gets one entry after TCRdb re-called the immunoSEQ multiplex PCR reads with MiXCR. The table includes about 200,000 distinct CDR3 sequences, around 95% detected once. This CDR3 has 14 residues. Unmatched junction bases numbered 6, after V lost 7 bases and J lost 0 bases. Germline CDR1 and CDR2: SQVTM and ANQGSEA. Sequencing of TCR beta drew on CD8+ and CD4+ T cells from blood. It was treatment-naive patients with stable or active relapsing-remitting disease who made up the multiple sclerosis controls. Negative isolation yielded the CD8+ and CD4+ T cells, while FACS enriched the TEMRA cells.

Specimen: CD4+ T cells from PBMCs. The source of this sequence is a human donor with multiple sclerosis. The chain joins TRBV29-1 to TRBJ1-1; 9 bases agree with TRBD1. CDR3 sequence: CSGTGTGMNTEAFF. The CDR3 region has the DNA TGCAGCGGTACCGGGACAGGGATGAACACTGAAGCTTTCTTT. Full variable domain (outside the CDR3, taken from reference TRBV29-1 and TRBJ1-1): SAVISQKPSRDICQRGTSLTIQCQVDSQVTMMFWYRQQPGQSLTLIATANQGSEATYESGFVIDKFPISRPNLTFSTLTVSNMSPEDSSIYLCSGTGTGMNTEAFFGQGTRLTVV.